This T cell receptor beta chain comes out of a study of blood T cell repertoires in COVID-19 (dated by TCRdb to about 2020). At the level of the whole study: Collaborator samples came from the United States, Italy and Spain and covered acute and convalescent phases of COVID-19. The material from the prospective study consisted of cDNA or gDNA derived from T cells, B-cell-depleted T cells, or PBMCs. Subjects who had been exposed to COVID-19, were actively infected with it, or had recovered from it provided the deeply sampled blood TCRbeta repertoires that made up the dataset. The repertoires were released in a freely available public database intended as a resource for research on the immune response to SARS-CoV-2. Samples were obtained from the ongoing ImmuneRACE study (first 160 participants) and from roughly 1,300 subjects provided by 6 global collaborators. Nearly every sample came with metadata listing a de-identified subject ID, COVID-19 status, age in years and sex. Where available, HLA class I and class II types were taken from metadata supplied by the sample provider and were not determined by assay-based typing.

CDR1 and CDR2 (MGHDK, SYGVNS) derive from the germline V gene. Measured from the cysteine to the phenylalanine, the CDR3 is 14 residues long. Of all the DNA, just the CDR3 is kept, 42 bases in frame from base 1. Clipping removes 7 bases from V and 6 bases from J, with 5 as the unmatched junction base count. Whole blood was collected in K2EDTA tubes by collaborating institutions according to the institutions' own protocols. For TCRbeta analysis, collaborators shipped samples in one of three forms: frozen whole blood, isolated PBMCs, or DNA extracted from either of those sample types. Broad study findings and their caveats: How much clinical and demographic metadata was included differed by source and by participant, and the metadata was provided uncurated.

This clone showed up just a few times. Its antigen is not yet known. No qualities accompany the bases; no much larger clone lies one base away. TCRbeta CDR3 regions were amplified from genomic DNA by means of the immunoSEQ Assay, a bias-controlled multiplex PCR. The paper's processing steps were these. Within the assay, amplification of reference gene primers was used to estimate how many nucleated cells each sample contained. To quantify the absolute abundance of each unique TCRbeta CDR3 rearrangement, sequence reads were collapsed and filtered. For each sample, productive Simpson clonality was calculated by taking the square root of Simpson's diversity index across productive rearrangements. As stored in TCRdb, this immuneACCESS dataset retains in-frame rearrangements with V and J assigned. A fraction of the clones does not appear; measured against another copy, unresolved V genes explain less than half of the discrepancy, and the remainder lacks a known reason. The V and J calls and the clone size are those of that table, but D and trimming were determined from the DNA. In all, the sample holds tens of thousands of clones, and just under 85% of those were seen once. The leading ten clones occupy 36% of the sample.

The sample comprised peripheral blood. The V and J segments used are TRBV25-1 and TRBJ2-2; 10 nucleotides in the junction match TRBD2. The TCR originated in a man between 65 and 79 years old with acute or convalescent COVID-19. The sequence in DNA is TGTGCCAGCACCCCTAGCGGGAGTGCCGGGGAGCTGTTTTTT. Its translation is CASTPSGSAGELFF.